Given below is one T cell receptor (beta chain) in context. The data stem from a study of CD8 T cells in Susac syndrome. Trimming took 0 bases from V and 6 from J; bases not matched to a gene: 7. The CDR3 has 16 amino acids. Germline V lookup: CDR1 MNHEY, CDR2 SMNVEV (reference sequence). RNA totalling roughly 0.5 to 1 ug underwent reverse transcription with random hexamers. Amplification of TCR beta CDR3 was carried out by immunoSEQ multiplex PCR, which covered 54 Vbeta and 13 Jbeta segments. TCRdb re-called the immunoSEQ multiplex PCR reads with MiXCR, one entry per CDR3 protein. This sample carries 250,000 to 350,000 distinct CDR3 sequences, approximately 85% of them seen once, and the ten largest clones take over 0.09%. Through negative isolation, CD4+ and CD8+ T cells were obtained, while TEMRA cells were enriched using FACS.

The sequenced material came from CD8+ T cells from PBMCs. The sequence was obtained from a human donor with multiple sclerosis. This sequence joins TRBV27 and TRBJ2-1; 8 bases are a match to TRBD2. As DNA, the CDR3 is TGTGCCAGCAGTTTATCGAGGAGCGGGAGTCGCAATGAGCAGTTCTTC. Its translation: CASSLSRSGSRNEQFF.